A selection of T cell receptor beta chains follows, all from one sample in a study of blood T cell repertoires in COVID-19. Libraries were prepared by immunoSEQ multiplex PCR; TCRdb keeps only in-frame clonotypes and omits some of them. The sample comprises under 200,000 clones, more than 85% of which are singletons, and under 2.5% rests with the top ten. The material sequenced was peripheral blood. The receptors shown here come from a man in his 70s with active or convalescent COVID-19. The conserved cysteine and the conserved F or W are not part of the CDR3 here. Fields, in order: clone size, J gene, V gene, CDR3 protein. A clone size is listed for some rows: how often the clone was seen (once, few, many), or a class if it is expanded.

>NA|TRBJ2-7|TRBV5-1
ASSLFQTRGTSGRLYEQY
>NA|TRBJ1-2|TRBV2
ASSYDRGSRGYT
>NA|TRBJ2-3|TRBV5-6
ASSFTSADTQY
>NA|TRBJ1-1|TRBV5-6
ASSPNKAPARGFTEAF
>NA|TRBJ1-2|TRBV27
ASSLRGAINYGYT
>NA|TRBJ2-1|TRBV27
ASSWTADNEQF
>NA|TRBJ2-7|TRBV7-2
ASSLRQPPYEQY
>NA|TRBJ2-1|TRBV29-1
SVGQSQGLYNEQF
>NA|TRBJ1-1|TRBV3-1/TRBV3-2
ASSRSGGNTEAF
>many|TRBJ2-7|TRBV11-3
ASSPGVAGGYEQY
>few|TRBJ2-7|TRBV6-5
ASRQPGQSVYEQY
>NA|TRBJ1-5|TRBV6-5
ASSPDRGFQPQH
>NA|TRBJ2-1|TRBV5-1
ASSRGLADYNEQF
>NA|TRBJ2-3|TRBV7-9
ASSRGRSGTITDTQY
>NA|TRBJ2-1|TRBV30
ALGRSYNEQF
>NA|TRBJ1-6|TRBV6-5
ASSPLGGSPLH
>NA|TRBJ1-4|TRBV3-1/TRBV3-2
ASSKNSGTQREKLF
>NA|TRBJ1-1|TRBV7-2
ASSLSPGGPAEAF
>NA|TRBJ1-5|TRBV29-1
SVVTGNQPQH
>NA|TRBJ1-2|TRBV28
ASSLLSGNYGYT
>NA|TRBJ2-2|TRBV28
ASYGTGVTGELF
>NA|TRBJ2-7|TRBV10-3
AIAGAIDRGHEQY